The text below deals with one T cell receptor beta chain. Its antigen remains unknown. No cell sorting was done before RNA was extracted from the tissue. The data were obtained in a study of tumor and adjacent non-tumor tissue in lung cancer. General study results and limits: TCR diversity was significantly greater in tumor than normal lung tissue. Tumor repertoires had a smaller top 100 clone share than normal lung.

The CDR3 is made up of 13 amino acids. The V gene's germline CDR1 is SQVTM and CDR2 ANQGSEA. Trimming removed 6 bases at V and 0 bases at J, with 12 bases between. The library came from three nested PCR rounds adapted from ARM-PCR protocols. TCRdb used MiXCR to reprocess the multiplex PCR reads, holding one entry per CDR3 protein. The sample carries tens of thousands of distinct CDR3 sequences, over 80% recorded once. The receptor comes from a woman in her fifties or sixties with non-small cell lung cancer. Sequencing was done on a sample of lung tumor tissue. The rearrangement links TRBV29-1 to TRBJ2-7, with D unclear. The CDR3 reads CSVRWDASYEQYF. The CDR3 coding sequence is TGCAGCGTGCGGTGGGATGCCTCCTACGAGCAGTACTTC.